The 19 T cell receptor beta chains below were found in one sample sequenced in a study of T cell repertoires in cytomegalovirus infection. TCRdb reprocessed the reads via MiXCR and lists one record per CDR3 protein. The sample records approximately 700,000 distinct CDR3 sequences, less than 40% being singletons. Specimen: PBMCs. All receptors derive from a human donor in good health (CMV status not recorded). Some clones in this sample may be carry-over from other donors' samples.

CDR3 sequence: CASSPRSDTEAFF. In nucleotides, the CDR3 is TGTGCCAGCTCACCAAGGAGCGACACTGAAGCTTTCTTT. V gene TRBV18 combines with J gene TRBJ1-1, with D uncertain. Trimming left V 2 bases short and J 3 bases short, with 7 bases between. Germline V lookup: CDR1 KGHSH, CDR2 LQKENI. The CDR3 extends over 13 amino acids.

This sequence joins TRBV28 and TRBJ1-2, with 9 bases matching TRBD1. V was pared by 5 bases and J by 4 bases, with 11 bases of the junction left unmatched. Germline assignment: CDR1 MDHEN and CDR2 SYDVKM. The CDR3 consists of 16 residues. The DNA of the CDR3 is TGTGCCAGCAGTATGTTACCGGGACAGGGTACCTATGGCTACACCTTC. Amino acids: CASSMLPGQGTYGYTF.

V and J are TRBV29-1 and TRBJ1-3; D uncertain. Germline V CDR1 and CDR2: SQVTM, ANQGSEA. The CDR3 spans 13 residues. Trimming removed 7 bases from V and 0 bases from J, with 10 bases in between. The CDR3: CSAQGDSGNTIYF. As DNA, the CDR3 is TGCAGCGCCCAAGGCGACTCTGGAAACACCATATATTTT.

This clonotype was seen only once. V and J are TRBV13 and TRBJ1-2; D not certain. V lost 1 base, J lost 8 bases, and 17 bases lay in between. Looked up from germline, CDR1 is PRHDT and CDR2 is FYEKMQ (reference sequence). The CDR3 length is 15 residues. The DNA for the CDR3 is TGTGCCAGCAGCTTAGAAGGTCGGGGTTTAGTCGGCTACACCTTC. It codes for CASSLEGRGLVGYTF. Full variable domain (rest looked up from reference TRBV13 and TRBJ1-2): AAGVIQSPRHLIKEKRETATLKCYPIPRHDTVYWYQQGPGQDPQFLISFYEKMQSDKGSIPDRFSAQQFSDYHSELNMSSLELGDSALYFCASSLEGRGLVGYTFGSGTRLTVV.

This clonotype turned up a few times. The chain is built from TRBV4-1 and TRBJ1-1; no reliable D call. CDR1 and CDR2 (germline): MGHRA, YSYEKL. V lost 1 base and J lost 0, with 9 bases in between. The CDR3 extends over 15 amino acids. CDR3 nucleotide sequence: TGCGCCAGCAGCCAAGGCACAGCGATGAACACTGAAGCTTTCTTT. Its protein is CASSQGTAMNTEAFF.

The chain joins TRBV19 to TRBJ1-2; possibly TRBD1 for D (5 bases). Germline assignment: CDR1 LNHDA and CDR2 SQIVND (reference sequence). The CDR3 covers 14 residues. Trimming stripped 2 bases from V and 8 bases from J, with 15 bases between. The CDR3 sequence is CASSITGDRQGYTF. The CDR3 DNA is TGTGCCAGTAGTATAACGGGGGACCGTCAGGGCTACACCTTC.

The chain has TRBV7-9 and TRBJ2-5, with D perhaps matching TRBD1 (5 bases). Germline V gives CDR1 SEHNR, CDR2 FQNEAQ (reference sequence). CDR3 length: 16 amino acids. V was clipped by 1 base and J by 4 bases, with 16 bases between them. CDR3 in amino acids: CASSLDGAIQGETQYF. The CDR3 region has the DNA TGTGCCAGCAGCTTAGACGGCGCCATTCAGGGAGAGACCCAGTACTTC.

The gene calls are TRBV27 and TRBJ2-1; 9 bases agree with TRBD2. Germline CDR1 MNHEY, CDR2 SMNVEV (reference sequence). The V segment lost 4 bases and the J segment 6 bases; nucleotides outside the gene matches: 7. The CDR3 totals 15 residues. This chain's CDR3 is CASSWGLAGLNEQFF. The CDR3 coding sequence is TGTGCCAGCAGTTGGGGTCTAGCGGGGCTCAATGAGCAGTTCTTC.

This clonotype was found once. This chain uses TRBV11-2 with TRBJ2-3; 9 nucleotides agree with TRBD2. V dropped 7 bases and J dropped 1; count of bases not matched to a gene: 6. This CDR3 region has 15 residues. Germline V gives CDR1 SGHAT, CDR2 FQNNGV. The chain's CDR3 is CASTSAGGGTDTQYF. The DNA of the CDR3 is TGTGCCAGCACCTCAGCGGGAGGAGGCACAGATACGCAGTATTTT.

The chain has TRBV19 and TRBJ2-6; D gene uncertain. V lost 5 bases, J lost 0 bases, and 8 bases lay in between. The germline gives CDR1 LNHDA, CDR2 SQIVND (reference sequence). The CDR3 runs 15 residues. This CDR3 reads CASSGPGSGANVLTF. The CDR3 DNA follows: TGTGCCAGTAGTGGCCCCGGCTCTGGGGCCAACGTCCTGACTTTC. The full variable domain, with the rest looked up from reference TRBV19 and TRBJ2-6, is DGGITQSPKYLFRKEGQNVTLSCEQNLNHDAMYWYRQDPGQGLRLIYYSQIVNDFQKGDIAEGYSVSREKKESFPLTVTSAQKNPTAFYLCASSGPGSGANVLTFGAGSRLTVL.

The genes are TRBV7-9 and TRBJ1-1; D perhaps matches TRBD1 (5 bases). The V end was cut by 4 bases, the J end by 9 bases, with 15 bases between. Germline loops: CDR1 SEHNR, CDR2 FQNEAQ (reference sequence). The CDR3 covers 13 residues. CDR3 bases: TGTGCCAGCAGCTCCCCCGGGGCCCAGAAAGCTTTCTTT. Amino acid sequence: CASSSPGAQKAFF.

This clonotype has only a few counts. The rearrangement uses TRBV27 and TRBJ2-7, with 9 bases that match TRBD2. J was trimmed by 2 bases and V by 4 bases; bases with no gene match: 9. The CDR3 has 16 residues. From germline, CDR1 is MNHEY and CDR2 SMNVEV (reference sequence). The CDR3 sequence is CASSSPHTSGPYEQYF. The DNA of the CDR3 is TGTGCCAGCAGTTCACCCCATACTAGCGGGCCCTACGAGCAGTACTTC.

A remark on this clonotype: At one end, the junction sequence differs from germline, possibly due to a read error. The rearrangement joins TRBV28 to TRBJ2-1; 8 bases agree with TRBD2. This CDR3 comprises 15 residues. Germline V gene data show CDR1 as MDHEN and CDR2 as SYDVKM. The CDR3 here is CASSQPGLVANEKFF. In DNA form, the CDR3 reads TGTGCCAGCAGTCAGCCGGGACTAGTAGCCAATGAGAAGTTCTTC.

Only a few counts were recorded for this clonotype. This rearrangement joins TRBV28 to TRBJ2-2, with no clear D. V lost 4 bases and J 2 bases, leaving 8 bases between the germline ends. The CDR3 is made up of 14 amino acids. Germline CDR1 is MDHEN and CDR2 is SYDVKM. The CDR3: CASSSTDNTGELFF. In nucleotides, the CDR3 is TGTGCCAGCAGTTCGACGGATAACACCGGGGAGCTGTTTTTT. The variable domain in full, completed from reference TRBV28 and TRBJ2-2, reads DVKVTQSSRYLVKRTGEKVFLECVQDMDHENMFWYRQDPGLGLRLIYFSYDVKMKEKGDIPEGYSVSREKKERFSLILESASTNQTSMYLCASSSTDNTGELFFGEGSRLTVL.

The chain carries TRBV6-2 or TRBV6-3 and TRBJ2-7; perhaps TRBD1 as D (7 bases). Trimming shortened V by 6 bases and J by 3 bases, and 24 bases separated the two germline ends. This CDR3 is built from 17 residues. The V gene's germline CDR1 is MNHEY and CDR2 SVGEGT. Here the CDR3 reads CASRRDSGGVRGYEQYF. The CDR3 DNA follows: TGTGCCAGCAGGCGGGACAGCGGAGGAGTCCGTGGCTACGAGCAGTACTTC.

A few counts support this clonotype. The V gene is TRBV3-1, the J gene TRBJ2-5, with D tentatively TRBD2 (6 bases). This CDR3 contains 15 residues. Trimming took 2 bases from V and 5 from J, leaving 15 bases between them. Germline V CDR1 and CDR2: LGHDT, YNNKEL (reference sequence). The CDR3 region has the DNA TGTGCCAGCAGCCAAAGGCCCGCGGGGTCGGAGACCCAGTACTTC. It codes for CASSQRPAGSETQYF.

The chain uses TRBV20-1 and TRBJ1-5; the match to TRBD1 covers 8 bases. Looked up from germline, CDR1 is DFQATT and CDR2 is SNEGSKA (reference sequence). This CDR3 has 15 residues. V was clipped by 6 bases and J by 5 bases; unmatched bases: 12. This CDR3 is CSAVTPGGFDQPQHF. DNA for the CDR3: TGCAGTGCCGTCACACCAGGGGGCTTCGATCAGCCCCAGCATTTT.

Only a few counts were recorded for this clonotype. The J gene is TRBJ1-6, the V gene TRBV28, with TRBD1 matching 8 bases. V shed 2 bases and J 10 bases; nucleotides not matched to a gene: 10. From germline, CDR1 is MDHEN and CDR2 SYDVKM. This CDR3 has 16 residues. The CDR3 protein is CASSLPGQGYESPLHF. The CDR3 region has the DNA TGTGCCAGCAGTTTACCCGGACAGGGCTATGAGTCACCCCTCCACTTT.

This sequence joins TRBV2 and TRBJ1-5, with D unresolved. Trimming took 3 bases from V and 0 from J, leaving 21 bases between them. The CDR3 totals 19 residues. In germline, CDR1 is SNHLY, CDR2 FYNNEI. The CDR3 reads CASSELSQIEHYSNQPQHF. DNA of the CDR3: TGTGCCAGCAGTGAGCTATCACAGATTGAACACTATAGCAATCAGCCCCAGCATTTT.